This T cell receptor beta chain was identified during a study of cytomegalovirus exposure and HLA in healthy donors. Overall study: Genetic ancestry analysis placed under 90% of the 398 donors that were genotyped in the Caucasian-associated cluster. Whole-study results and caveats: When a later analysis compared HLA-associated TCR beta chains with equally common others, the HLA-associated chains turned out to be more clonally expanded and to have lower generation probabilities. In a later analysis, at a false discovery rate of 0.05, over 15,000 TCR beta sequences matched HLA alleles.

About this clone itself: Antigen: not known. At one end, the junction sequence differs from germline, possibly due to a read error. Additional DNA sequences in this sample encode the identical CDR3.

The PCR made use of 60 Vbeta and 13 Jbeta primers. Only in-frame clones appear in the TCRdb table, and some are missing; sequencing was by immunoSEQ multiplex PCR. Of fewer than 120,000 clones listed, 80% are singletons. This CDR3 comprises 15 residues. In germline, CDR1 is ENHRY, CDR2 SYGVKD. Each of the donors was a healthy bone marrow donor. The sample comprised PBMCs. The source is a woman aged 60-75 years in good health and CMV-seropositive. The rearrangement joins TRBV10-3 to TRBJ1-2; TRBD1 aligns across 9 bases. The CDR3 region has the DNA TGTGCTATCAGTGAGAGGACAGGGGCTCTCGTGGGCTACACCTTC. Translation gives CAISERTGALVGYTF.